This T cell receptor beta chain originates from a study of identical twins. Findings and caveats of the study: There is a chance that invariant MAIT and iNKT cells partially muddied zero-insertion analyses. Twins showed weaker excess sharing in their beta out-of-frame sequences.

cDNA molecules carried unique molecular identifiers, and template switching added a universal primer site. In TCRdb, the 5' RACE reads were re-called with MiXCR into one record per CDR3 protein. The data hold roughly 250,000 distinct CDR3 sequences, with 6% to 8.5% observed a single time. This clonotype was found many times. Its antigen is unknown. Germline loops: CDR1 DFQATT, CDR2 SNEGSKA (reference sequence). The CDR3 runs to 14 residues. The trim removed 3 bases at V and 3 bases at J, leaving 8 bases unmatched. These data were also filed under a second study, of yellow fever vaccine responses in identical twins.

V usage is TRBV20-1 and J usage is TRBJ2-7; 7 bases align to TRBD1. Sequencing used CD8+ T cells sorted from blood. The sequence derives from a woman younger than 30 in good health. The CDR3 DNA follows: TGCAGTGCTAGGGATGGACAGGTGGACTACGAGCAGTACTTC. It codes for CSARDGQVDYEQYF.